Below are 24 T cell receptor beta chains sequenced from a single sample in a study of shared clonotypes between healthy human individuals. Libraries were prepared by immunoSEQ multiplex PCR; TCRdb keeps only in-frame clonotypes and omits some of them. Of about half a million clones listed, about 76% are singletons. Input material: PBMCs. The receptors come from a woman aged 40 to 55 in good health. Some clones in this sample may be carry-over from other donors' samples.

The chain is built from TRBV10-3 and TRBJ2-3; 8 bases fit TRBD2. CDR3 size: 15 residues. J lost 2 bases, V lost 6 bases, and 7 bases had no gene match. Per germline, CDR1 ENHRY and CDR2 SYGVKD. The CDR3 coding sequence is TGTGCCATCAGGGAGAGCGGGAGTCCCACAGATACGCAGTATTTT. This translates into CAIRESGSPTDTQYF.

The chain uses TRBV19 and TRBJ2-5; 10 bases agree with TRBD2. The CDR3 runs to 17 residues. With 8 bases clipped from V and 5 bases from J, the junction kept 17 bases outside the gene matches. Looked up from germline, CDR1 is LNHDA and CDR2 is SQIVND (reference sequence). CDR3 in amino acids: CASAGGRSGRAGETQYF. CDR3 DNA sequence: TGTGCCAGTGCCGGGGGGCGGAGCGGGAGGGCCGGCGAGACCCAGTACTTC.

The chain combines TRBV15 with TRBJ2-3; perhaps TRBD2 as D (6 bases). CDR3 length: 16 residues. CDR1 is LNHNV and CDR2 is YYDKDF in the germline V gene (reference sequence). The germline V and J ends were trimmed by 1 base and 1 base, with 12 bases remaining between them. The CDR3 nucleotides read TGTGCCACCAGCAGAGCGGGGGAGAGCGGCACAGATACGCAGTATTTT. It is translated as CATSRAGESGTDTQYF.

The chain links TRBV7-2 to TRBJ2-7; the match to TRBD2 covers 8 bases. The V gene end was trimmed by 5 bases and the J gene end by 5 bases; junction bases not matched to a gene: 11. CDR1 is SGHTA and CDR2 is FQGNSA in the germline V gene. The CDR3 spans 15 residues. The CDR3 DNA sequence: TGTGCCAGCAGCCAACAACTGGGACTAGGAAACGAGCAGTACTTC. Residues: CASSQQLGLGNEQYF. The entire variable domain, with the rest obtained from reference TRBV7-2 and TRBJ2-7, is as follows: GAGVSQSPSNKVTEKGKDVELRCDPISGHTALYWYRQSLGQGLEFLIYFQGNSAPDKSGLPSDRFSAERTGGSVSTLTIQRTQQEDSAVYLCASSQQLGLGNEQYFGPGTRLTVT.

V and J are TRBV10-2 and TRBJ1-1; D is possibly TRBD1 (5 bases). CDR1 is WSHSY, CDR2 SAAADI, per germline. This CDR3 region has 15 residues. Trimming removed 3 bases at V and 8 bases at J, with 19 bases between. CDR3 nucleotides: TGCGCCAGCAGTGATCTCATAGGGCAGGGTTTCGAAGCTTTCTTT. Protein product: CASSDLIGQGFEAFF.

The chain recombines TRBV4-2 with TRBJ2-5; perhaps TRBD2 as D (6 bases). This CDR3 spans 13 amino acids. CDR1 is LGHNA, CDR2 YNFKEQ, per germline. The V end was cut by 0 bases, the J end by 11 bases, with 13 bases between. CDR3 protein: CASSQDEIREQYF. CDR3 DNA: TGTGCCAGCAGCCAAGATGAGATCCGGGAGCAGTACTTC.

This clone turned up a few times. Distinct nucleotide sequences in the sample also encode this CDR3. The chain combines TRBV28 with TRBJ2-7; no firm D call. The CDR3 runs to 12 residues. Trimming removed 6 bases at V and 2 bases at J, with 8 bases between. Germline CDR1 and CDR2: MDHEN and SYDVKM. The CDR3: CASRGDPYEQYF. The CDR3 nucleotides read TGTGCCAGCAGGGGTGATCCCTACGAGCAGTACTTC.

Comments on this clone: This same CDR3 is encoded by further DNA sequences in the sample. The rearrangement links TRBV6-5 to TRBJ2-2, with no clear D. The CDR3 runs 13 residues. Per germline, CDR1 MNHEY and CDR2 SVGAGI. Trimming stripped 3 bases from V and 4 bases from J, with 6 bases between. As DNA, the CDR3 is TGTGCCAGCAGTTATGGGCGCACCGGGGAGCTGTTTTTT. Protein sequence: CASSYGRTGELFF.

J is TRBJ2-7 and V is TRBV4-2; TRBD2 matches at 11 bases. CDR1 and CDR2 (germline): LGHNA, YNFKEQ. The junction had 12 bases not matched to a gene; V was cut back by 2 bases and J by 3 bases. The CDR3 extends over 18 amino acids. CDR3 amino acids: CASSQRLAGLNSFYEQYF. The CDR3 region has the DNA TGTGCCAGCAGCCAAAGACTAGCGGGGCTCAATTCCTTCTACGAGCAGTACTTC.

The rearrangement uses TRBV27 and TRBJ2-2; 8 bases are a match to TRBD2. In germline, CDR1 is MNHEY, CDR2 SMNVEV (reference sequence). The CDR3 spans 14 residues. The V gene end was trimmed by 2 bases and the J gene end by 6 bases; junction bases not matched to a gene: 2. The CDR3 DNA is TGTGCCAGCAGTTTAGGACTAGCCCCCGGGGAGCTGTTTTTT. It translates to CASSLGLAPGELFF.

This chain joins TRBV30 and TRBJ1-2, with D perhaps matching TRBD1 (6 bases). V lost 0 bases, J lost 8 bases, and 19 bases lay in between. This CDR3 contains 15 residues. The germline gives CDR1 GTSNPN, CDR2 SVGIG (reference sequence). CDR3 in DNA: TGTGCCTGGAGTGTACGTTGGGGGCAATCGGGAGGCTACACCTTC. Amino acids: CAWSVRWGQSGGYTF.

The J gene is TRBJ1-5, the V gene TRBV28, with D maybe TRBD1 (6 bases). The length of the CDR3 is 16 residues. Trimming took off 2 bases at V and 1 base at J, with 12 bases between the two ends. Germline lookup yields CDR1 MDHEN and CDR2 SYDVKM. DNA of the CDR3: TGTGCCAGCAGTTTAAGTACAGGGCACAGCAATCAGCCCCAGCATTTT. Its protein product is CASSLSTGHSNQPQHF.

The chain recombines TRBV7-8 with TRBJ2-1; 11 nucleotides agree with TRBD2. Germline CDR1 and CDR2: SGHVS and FQNEAQ. This CDR3 contains 15 residues. Germline trimming cut 5 bases from V and 6 bases from J; bases unmatched to any gene: 6. DNA for the CDR3: TGTGCCAGCAGCATCGGGACTAGCGGAGTCAATGAGCAGTTCTTC. It is translated as CASSIGTSGVNEQFF.

This chain uses TRBV5-6 with TRBJ2-5; D not resolved. The closer fit of TRBJ2-7 to the DNA end suggests the J call may be wrong. The length of the CDR3 is 15 residues. Looked up from germline, CDR1 is SGHDT and CDR2 is YYEEEE. The CDR3 is CASSLLSAPAFEQYF. As DNA, the CDR3 is TGTGCCAGCAGCTTGTTAAGTGCCCCGGCCTTCGAGCAGTACTTC.

The chain uses TRBV14 and TRBJ2-4; possible D gene TRBD2, 6 bases. V lost 4 bases to trimming and J lost 3 bases, with 16 bases between them. Germline values: CDR1 SGHDN, CDR2 FVKESK. There are 16 residues in the CDR3. CDR3 loop: CASSPTSGGVKNIQYF. In DNA form, the CDR3 reads TGTGCCAGCAGCCCGACCTCCGGGGGAGTCAAAAACATTCAGTACTTC.

V gene TRBV6-1 combines with J gene TRBJ2-5; tentatively, D is TRBD2 (5 bases). V was clipped by 3 bases and J by 7 bases, with 15 bases between them. This CDR3 region has 14 residues. Germline CDR1 reads MNHNS; CDR2 reads SASEGT. CDR3 DNA: TGTGCCAGCAGTGAGTCGTCCCACGGGGTGACCCAGTACTTC. It yields the protein CASSESSHGVTQYF.

The chain couples TRBV11-2 to TRBJ1-1, with 7 bases aligning to TRBD1. V shed 7 bases, J shed 1 base, and the junction held 9 bases outside the gene matches. This CDR3 contains 15 residues. Germline V gene data show CDR1 as SGHAT and CDR2 as FQNNGV. The CDR3 DNA reads TGTGCCAGCACCCAATCCCGGACAGGGAACACTGAAGCTTTCTTT. Residues: CASTQSRTGNTEAFF.

A few counts support this clone. A much larger clone lies one base from this, so it may be a read error. J is TRBJ2-3 and V is TRBV2; 7 positions agree with TRBD2. The CDR3 sequence is 15 residues long. V shed 6 bases and J 0 bases; nucleotides not matched to a gene: 6. The germline gives CDR1 SNHLY, CDR2 FYNNEI. CDR3 DNA sequence: TGTGCCAGCAGCGGAGCGGGAACTAGCACAGATACGCAGTATTTT. Amino acids: CASSGAGTSTDTQYF.

The rearrangement joins TRBV6-1 to TRBJ2-3; 7 nucleotides line up with TRBD2. This CDR3 has 16 amino acids. Germline V lookup: CDR1 MNHNS, CDR2 SASEGT. V shed 0 bases, J shed 4 bases, and the junction held 7 bases outside the gene matches. The CDR3 sequence: CASSEALYGGSDTQYF. CDR3 nucleotides: TGTGCCAGCAGTGAAGCGCTTTACGGGGGGTCAGATACGCAGTATTTT.

The chain employs TRBV5-4 and TRBJ2-3; TRBD2 matches at 7 bases. The germline V gene encodes CDR1 SGHNT and CDR2 YYREEE (reference sequence). V was clipped by 4 bases and J by 4 bases; unmatched bases: 12. The CDR3 sequence is 16 residues long. DNA for the CDR3: TGTGCCAGCAGCCGGTTCACTAGCGCGGTCGCAGATACGCAGTATTTT. This gives the protein CASSRFTSAVADTQYF.

The V call is TRBV25-1, the J call TRBJ1-2, with 7 bases fitting TRBD1. Germline trimming cut 7 bases from V and 3 bases from J; bases unmatched to any gene: 5. This CDR3 comprises 13 residues. Germline V lookup: CDR1 MGHDK, CDR2 SYGVNS. CDR3 amino acids: CASTKGQYYGYTF. The DNA of the CDR3 is TGTGCCAGCACCAAGGGACAGTACTATGGCTACACCTTC.

This sequence joins TRBV7-2 and TRBJ2-7; 7 nucleotides agree with TRBD1. Germline V gene lookup returns CDR1 SGHTA and CDR2 FQGNSA. J was trimmed by 5 bases and V by 4 bases; bases with no gene match: 11. The CDR3 runs 15 residues. As DNA, the CDR3 is TGTGCCAGCAGCTCCCGACCAGACAGGGCCCACGAGCAGTACTTC. Its translation is CASSSRPDRAHEQYF.

J is TRBJ1-1 and V is TRBV27; D is unclear. Germline values: CDR1 MNHEY, CDR2 SMNVEV (reference sequence). This CDR3 is 13 amino acids long. Trimming cost V 6 bases and J 3 bases, with 11 bases left between them. CDR3 region: CASSLMEDTEAFF. The CDR3 DNA reads TGTGCCAGCAGCCTGATGGAGGACACTGAAGCTTTCTTT.

This sequence joins TRBV6-5 and TRBJ2-7, with a possible D match to TRBD2 (6 bases). The length of the CDR3 is 15 residues. Germline CDR1 MNHEY, CDR2 SVGAGI. Deletions cut 5 bases from V and 2 bases from J, with 16 bases between. The CDR3 protein is CASSIGTAAPYEQYF. The CDR3 nucleotides read TGTGCCAGCAGTATCGGGACTGCTGCTCCCTACGAGCAGTACTTC.